The 27 T cell receptor beta chains below come from one sample, sequenced in a study of chemoradiotherapy in HPV16-positive cancers. Assay: immunoSEQ multiplex PCR; the TCRdb copy retains only in-frame clones and omits some. The sample lists approximately 9,300 clones, about 91% occurring once. The material was blood, obtained from a patient who underwent chemoradiotherapy. These receptors originate from a human donor with HPV-associated anogenital cancer.

The chain combines TRBV4-1 with TRBJ1-1; perhaps TRBD1 as D (6 bases). CDR3 size: 13 residues. From germline, CDR1 is MGHRA and CDR2 YSYEKL. The V gene lost 5 bases and the J gene lost 2 bases, with 9 bases spanning the gap. The CDR3 spells CASSTGINTEAFF. The CDR3 nucleotides are TGCGCCAGCAGCACAGGGATAAACACTGAAGCTTTCTTT.

The gene calls are TRBV21-1 and TRBJ1-1; the table's D call, TRBD1, was not checked against the DNA. TRBV21-1 is annotated as a pseudogene. The CDR3 is 17 residues long. This chain's CDR3 is CASSKFYAGVSGTEAFF. As DNA, the CDR3 is TGTGCCAGCAGCAAATTTTATGCAGGGGTCAGTGGAACTGAAGCTTTCTTT.

This clone appeared a single time. This sequence joins TRBV25-1 and TRBJ1-6, with no clear D. This CDR3 spans 13 amino acids. The V end was cut by 2 bases, the J end by 14 bases, with 13 bases between. The germline gives CDR1 MGHDK, CDR2 SYGVNS. The CDR3 nucleotides read TGTGCCAGCAGTGAACAGGACGCCCTGTCCCTCCACTTT. Encoded protein: CASSEQDALSLHF.

The V and J genes are TRBV12-5 and TRBJ1-1, with D possibly TRBD1 on 6 matching bases. The germline V gene has CDR1 LGHNT and CDR2 FRNRAP. Trimming took 4 bases from V and 4 from J, leaving 16 bases between them. The CDR3 loop spans 15 amino acids. CDR3 protein: CASGSSRGLSTEAFF. CDR3 DNA sequence: TGTGCTAGTGGTTCCTCAAGGGGGTTGAGCACTGAAGCTTTCTTT.

The chain recombines TRBV7-2 with TRBJ1-4, with 9 bases lining up with TRBD1. The CDR3 loop spans 14 amino acids. Unmatched junction bases numbered 5, after V lost 5 bases and J lost 7 bases. The germline V gene has CDR1 SGHTA and CDR2 FQGNSA. The DNA for the CDR3 is TGTGCCAGCAGCGCGGACAGGGGAAGTGAAAAACTGTTTTTT. Amino acids: CASSADRGSEKLFF.

This chain joins TRBV6-1 and TRBJ1-1; D call uncertain. The germline V gene encodes CDR1 MNHNS and CDR2 SASEGT. Trimming stripped 2 bases from V and 5 bases from J, with 6 bases between. The length of the CDR3 is 12 residues. CDR3 nucleotides: TGTGCCAGCAGTGAATATATGACTGAAGCTTTCTTT. As protein: CASSEYMTEAFF.

The chain carries TRBV29-1 and TRBJ1-1; 10 bases agree with TRBD1. The V and J ends lost 6 bases and 5 bases, in that order; junction bases with no gene match: 6. The CDR3 has 13 amino acids. Germline V lookup: CDR1 SQVTM, CDR2 ANQGSEA. CDR3 DNA: TGCAGCGTCCAAGGACAGGGGGTGACTGAAGCTTTCTTT. Translating it yields CSVQGQGVTEAFF.

The V call is TRBV2, the J call TRBJ1-3; 9 bases match TRBD1. The V segment lost 6 bases and the J segment 5 bases; nucleotides outside the gene matches: 11. The CDR3 is 16 amino acids. Germline V gene sequence: CDR1 SNHLY, CDR2 FYNNEI. The DNA of the CDR3 is TGTGCCAGCAGAGACACGGACAGGGGTAGGAGAAACACCATATATTTT. Amino acids: CASRDTDRGRRNTIYF.

The chain couples TRBV15 to TRBJ1-6; D is ambiguous. CDR3 length equals 17 residues. Germline CDR1 reads LNHNV; CDR2 reads YYDKDF (reference sequence). Between the trimmed V and J ends, which lost 1 base and 0 bases, there was a span of 10 bases. DNA of the CDR3: TGTGCCACCAGCAGAGGTCCGGGGAGCTCCTATAATTCACCCCTCCACTTT. Encoded protein: CATSRGPGSSYNSPLHF. The full variable domain, completed using reference TRBV15 and TRBJ1-6, is DAMVIQNPRYQVTQFGKPVTLSCSQTLNHNVMYWYQQKSSQAPKLLFHYYDKDFNNEADTPDNFQSRRPNTSFCFLDIRSPGLGDTAMYLCATSRGPGSSYNSPLHFGNGTRLTVT.

This chain links TRBV6-5 with TRBJ2-2; no definite D call. Trimming removed 4 bases from V and 3 bases from J, with 3 bases in between. CDR3 length: 12 amino acids. The V gene's germline CDR1 is MNHEY and CDR2 SVGAGI. This chain's CDR3 is CASSSDTGELFF. In DNA, the CDR3 is TGTGCCAGCAGTTCAGACACCGGGGAGCTGTTTTTT.

The chain couples TRBV7-8 to TRBJ1-4; maybe TRBD1 (5 bases). From germline, CDR1 is SGHVS and CDR2 FQNEAQ. V was clipped by 1 base and J by 0 bases, with 9 bases between them. The CDR3 contains 16 residues. Here the CDR3 reads CASSLGLGATNEKLFF. The CDR3 DNA follows: TGTGCCAGCAGCTTAGGATTAGGGGCAACTAATGAAAAACTGTTTTTT.

The J gene is TRBJ2-3, the V gene TRBV9, with D possibly being TRBD1 or TRBD2 (5 bases each). The CDR3 has 14 residues. V was shortened by 5 bases and J by 0 bases, with 10 bases between the two germline ends. Per germline, CDR1 SGDLS and CDR2 YYNGEE. For the CDR3, the DNA is TGTGCCAGCAGGGGGACGGCTAGCACAGATACGCAGTATTTT. Its protein is CASRGTASTDTQYF.

The chain combines TRBV14 with TRBJ2-3; TRBD2 aligns across 10 bases. CDR3 size: 21 residues. V shed 4 bases, J shed 0 bases, and the junction held 19 bases outside the gene matches. Germline V CDR1 and CDR2: SGHDN, FVKESK. This CDR3 is CASSPGRTVAGGPSSTDTQYF. CDR3 coding DNA: TGTGCCAGCAGCCCCGGACGCACGGTAGCGGGGGGCCCATCTAGCACAGATACGCAGTATTTT.

CDR3: CASSLRPAEQYF. The CDR3 bases are TGCGCCAGCAGCTTGAGACCGGCCGAGCAGTACTTC. The chain combines TRBV5-1 with TRBJ2-7; D not resolved. The germline gives CDR1 SGHRS, CDR2 YFSETQ. This CDR3 has 12 amino acids. The V end lost 1 base, the J end lost 6 bases, and 8 bases lay between the germline ends.

V usage is TRBV6-1 and J usage is TRBJ2-5; D gene uncertain. The CDR3 runs to 12 residues. Germline V gene lookup returns CDR1 MNHNS and CDR2 SASEGT. Trimming stripped 5 bases from V and 2 bases from J, with 6 bases between. CDR3 nucleotides: TGTGCCAGCAGTCCCCAACAAGAGACCCAGTACTTC. It encodes CASSPQQETQYF.

The rearrangement links TRBV9 to TRBJ2-3, with 7 bases identical to TRBD2. Germline V gives CDR1 SGDLS, CDR2 YYNGEE. This CDR3 has 17 residues. V lost 0 bases, J lost 3 bases, and 10 bases stayed unmatched. Here the CDR3 reads CASSVVKSGEGTDTQYF. DNA of the CDR3: TGTGCCAGCAGCGTAGTGAAGTCTGGGGAGGGTACAGATACGCAGTATTTT.

The chain recombines TRBV27 with TRBJ1-4, with D tentatively TRBD1 (5 bases). V was trimmed by 5 bases and J by 3 bases, leaving 13 bases between them. Per germline, CDR1 MNHEY and CDR2 SMNVEV (reference sequence). The length of the CDR3 is 15 residues. The CDR3 spells CASSLDGAPNEKLFF. CDR3 nucleotides: TGTGCCAGCAGTCTTGATGGGGCTCCTAATGAAAAACTGTTTTTT.

This sequence joins TRBV5-6 and TRBJ2-7; 8 nucleotides line up with TRBD2. Germline V lookup: CDR1 SGHDT, CDR2 YYEEEE. V gave up 2 bases and J gave up 7 bases; unmatched junction bases: 8. This CDR3 region has 14 residues. The CDR3 DNA reads TGTGCCAGCAGCTTCGGGGGGGGGCTCCGGGAGCAGTACTTC. Protein: CASSFGGGLREQYF. Full variable domain (missing parts from reference TRBV5-6 and TRBJ2-7): DAGVTQSPTHLIKTRGQQVTLRCSPKSGHDTVSWYQQALGQGPQFIFQYYEEEERQRGNFPDRFSGHQFPNYSSELNVNALLLGDSALYLCASSFGGGLREQYFGPGTRLTVT.

V usage is TRBV18 and J usage is TRBJ1-1, with D tentatively TRBD1 (6 bases). The CDR3 sequence is 17 residues long. V shed 4 bases and J shed 1 base, with 19 bases lying between them. Germline CDR1 KGHSH, CDR2 LQKENI. The DNA of the CDR3 is TGTGCCAGCTCACGACTCCAGCCCAGGGGCGAGAACACTGAAGCTTTCTTT. Its translation: CASSRLQPRGENTEAFF.

The V call is TRBV18, the J call TRBJ2-5, with TRBD2 identical over 10 bases. The length of the CDR3 is 15 residues. Per germline, CDR1 KGHSH and CDR2 LQKENI. After removal of 2 bases from V and 5 bases from J, the junction contained 5 bases not matched to a gene. CDR3 sequence: CASSPSGGASETQYF. The CDR3 DNA reads TGTGCCAGCTCACCAAGCGGGGGGGCCTCTGAGACCCAGTACTTC.

The rearrangement joins TRBV10-3 to TRBJ2-7; 8 positions match TRBD1. J gave up 5 bases and V 6 bases, and 24 bases lay outside the gene matches. This CDR3 has 19 amino acids. The V gene's germline CDR1 is ENHRY and CDR2 SYGVKD. As DNA, the CDR3 is TGTGCCATCAGCGCGGGAAACCGGACAGGGCTAAAATCCGTCCACGAGCAGTACTTC. Protein sequence: CAISAGNRTGLKSVHEQYF.

The rearrangement joins TRBV6-1 to TRBJ1-6; unclear D gene. Germline V gives CDR1 MNHNS, CDR2 SASEGT. The CDR3 runs 15 residues. V lost 3 bases and J 0 bases, leaving 6 bases between the germline ends. In DNA form, the CDR3 reads TGTGCCAGCAGTGACCGGGCCTCCTATAATTCACCCCTCCACTTT. Protein: CASSDRASYNSPLHF.

The chain recombines TRBV6-1 with TRBJ2-3; D is undetermined. Trimming left V 1 base short and J 7 bases short, with 6 bases between. Per germline, CDR1 MNHNS and CDR2 SASEGT. The CDR3 covers 12 residues. The CDR3 DNA follows: TGTGCCAGCAGTGAAGTGGGGAATACGCAGTATTTT. Encoded protein: CASSEVGNTQYF.

V gene TRBV2 combines with J gene TRBJ2-1, with D maybe TRBD1 (6 bases). Per germline, CDR1 SNHLY and CDR2 FYNNEI. V was trimmed by 8 bases and J by 2 bases, leaving 16 bases between them. The CDR3 has 15 residues. CDR3 DNA: TGTGCCAGCGGGTCAGGGGTCAGCCCCTACAATGAGCAGTTCTTC. Its translation is CASGSGVSPYNEQFF.

The chain links TRBV5-1 to TRBJ1-1; D is possibly TRBD1 (5 bases). V lost 4 bases to trimming and J lost 0 bases, with 16 bases between them. The CDR3 has 16 amino acids. CDR1 and CDR2 from the germline V gene are SGHRS and YFSETQ. This chain's CDR3 is CASSPLGTQMNTEAFF. In DNA, the CDR3 is TGCGCCAGCAGCCCCCTAGGGACCCAAATGAACACTGAAGCTTTCTTT.

V usage is TRBV29-1 and J usage is TRBJ2-3; TRBD2 is a possible D gene (6 bases). V lost 6 bases and J lost 2, with 9 bases in between. The germline V gene has CDR1 SQVTM and CDR2 ANQGSEA. This CDR3 is built from 12 residues. CDR3 sequence: CSVLANTDTQYF. In DNA form, the CDR3 reads TGCAGCGTGCTAGCGAACACAGATACGCAGTATTTT.

The rearrangement links TRBV7-8 to TRBJ2-5; no firm D call. In germline, CDR1 is SGHVS, CDR2 FQNEAQ. Trimming took 5 bases from V and 5 from J, leaving 15 bases between them. The CDR3 totals 14 residues. DNA of the CDR3: TGTGCCAGCAGCCTTAGACTCACCGGGGAGACCCAGTACTTC. Protein: CASSLRLTGETQYF.